A single sample is the source of the 25 T cell receptor beta chains below, sequenced in a study of shared T cell receptors in the human thymus (dated by TCRdb to about 2021). Preparation of the library involved the immunoSEQ multiplex PCR assay. TCRdb provides this immuneACCESS table in a form limited to in-frame rearrangements. Some clones are lacking; in checked studies, under half of them reflect an unresolved V gene, and why the rest are absent is not known. This sample holds over 450,000 clones; around 78% were observed only once. The ten largest account for around 0.012% of the sample. The same data also went into a second study, on human thymus T cells.

Sequenced sample: thymocytes. All receptors derive from a boy under three years old with a congenital heart defect. Donor details come from another sample of the same person, matched by shared clones.

The chain joins TRBV30 to TRBJ2-1; 10 bases line up with TRBD2. Germline CDR1 reads GTSNPN; CDR2 reads SVGIG (reference sequence). The CDR3 has 19 amino acids. The V and J ends lost 4 bases and 8 bases, in that order; junction bases with no gene match: 23. DNA for the CDR3: TGTGCCTGGACCTCCGGGACTAGCGATTATTTTATAGGTATCGATGAGCAGTTCTTC. Protein sequence: CAWTSGTSDYFIGIDEQFF.

The genes are TRBV25-1 and TRBJ2-5; 8 nucleotides agree with TRBD2. Per the germline V gene, CDR1 is MGHDK and CDR2 is SYGVNS. V lost 4 bases, J lost 5 bases, and 12 bases stayed unmatched. The length of the CDR3 is 16 residues. CDR3 DNA: TGTGCCAGCAGTGGGCCTAAAGCGGGAGTCGGGGAGACCCAGTACTTC. Amino acids: CASSGPKAGVGETQYF.

The rearrangement uses TRBV6-5 and TRBJ1-2; a weak D match, TRBD1 (5 bases). The V end was cut by 4 bases, the J end by 8 bases, with 14 bases between. The CDR3 extends over 13 amino acids. Germline CDR1 reads MNHEY; CDR2 reads SVGAGI. The CDR3 DNA reads TGTGCCAGCAGTTTGAACAGGTCTGTGGGCTACACCTTC. Amino acids: CASSLNRSVGYTF.

This clone was detected only a few times. The CDR3 sequence: CASSPWDFHAQYF. CDR3 DNA: TGTGCCAGCAGTCCGTGGGACTTCCATGCGCAGTATTTT. V usage is TRBV27 and J usage is TRBJ2-3; D possibly corresponds to TRBD2 (6 bases). The CDR3 sequence is 13 residues long. V dropped 5 bases and J dropped 10 bases, with 16 bases sitting between them. Germline CDR1 reads MNHEY; CDR2 reads SMNVEV (reference sequence).

The V and J genes are TRBV7-2 and TRBJ2-1; 7 bases match TRBD1. Germline V gene sequence: CDR1 SGHTA, CDR2 FQGNSA. The length of the CDR3 is 16 residues. Losses at the gene ends were 1 base for V and 6 bases for J; bases not matched to a gene: 9. In DNA, the CDR3 is TGTGCCAGCAGCTTAGTAGGGGGCCCTAGGGCCAATGAGCAGTTCTTC. This encodes CASSLVGGPRANEQFF.

The genes are TRBV2 and TRBJ2-1, with 8 nucleotides matching TRBD2. The CDR3 totals 16 residues. From germline, CDR1 is SNHLY and CDR2 FYNNEI. V lost 5 bases to trimming and J lost 8 bases; unmatched junction nucleotides: 14. The CDR3 DNA is TGTGCCAGCAGTTCGACTAGCGCCCTCCCCGCCCATGAGCAGTTCTTC. This gives the protein CASSSTSALPAHEQFF.

The sample holds one count of this clone. The chain couples TRBV29-1 to TRBJ1-6; D may be TRBD1 (6 bases). Germline loops: CDR1 SQVTM, CDR2 ANQGSEA. The length of the CDR3 is 11 residues. The CDR3 DNA follows: TGCAGACAGGGCGATAATTCACCCCTCCACTTT. Amino acids: CRQGDNSPLHF.

The rearrangement joins TRBV6-1 to TRBJ2-5; D perhaps matches TRBD2 (6 bases). The CDR3 length is 14 residues. Looked up from germline, CDR1 is MNHNS and CDR2 is SASEGT. Trimming left V 6 bases short and J 3 bases short, with 14 bases between. Here the CDR3 reads CASSTRTGEETQYF. CDR3 coding DNA: TGTGCCAGCAGCACCCGGACGGGAGAAGAGACCCAGTACTTC.

This clone was seen a handful of times. The gene calls are TRBV9 and TRBJ1-1; possible D gene TRBD1, 6 bases. The CDR3 is 16 residues long. The V end lost 1 base, the J end lost 1 base, and 14 bases lay between the germline ends. In germline, CDR1 is SGDLS, CDR2 YYNGEE. The CDR3 sequence is CASSVSGNRENTEAFF. The CDR3 bases are TGTGCCAGCAGCGTATCGGGTAACAGGGAGAACACTGAAGCTTTCTTT.

CDR3 nucleotide sequence: TGTGCCAGCAGCTTGAAACAGGGGTCCCGCACAGATACGCAGTATTTT. It specifies CASSLKQGSRTDTQYF. The V gene is TRBV5-6, the J gene TRBJ2-3; TRBD1 agrees at 7 bases. Germline lookup yields CDR1 SGHDT and CDR2 YYEEEE. The CDR3 is made up of 16 amino acids. The trim removed 1 base at V and 1 base at J, leaving 6 bases unmatched.

This sequence joins TRBV5-6 and TRBJ2-3; 9 bases match TRBD2. This CDR3 spans 17 amino acids. Germline V gene lookup returns CDR1 SGHDT and CDR2 YYEEEE. V shed 4 bases, J shed 5 bases, and the junction held 14 bases outside the gene matches. The CDR3 loop reads CASSRRWAGGPRDTQYF. DNA for the CDR3: TGTGCCAGCAGCCGGCGATGGGCGGGAGGGCCGCGAGATACGCAGTATTTT.

This sequence joins TRBV27 and TRBJ2-5; tentatively, D is TRBD2 (5 bases). The closer fit of TRBJ2-7 to the DNA end suggests the J call may be wrong. CDR1 and CDR2 (germline): MNHEY, SMNVEV (reference sequence). The CDR3 covers 15 residues. CDR3 loop: CASSLRLAPICEQYF. CDR3 coding DNA: TGTGCCAGCAGTTTACGGCTAGCCCCGATCTGCGAGCAGTACTTC.

The rearrangement joins TRBV28 to TRBJ2-1; possible D gene TRBD2, 6 bases. V gave up 6 bases and J gave up 0 bases, with 15 bases separating them. From germline, CDR1 is MDHEN and CDR2 SYDVKM. This CDR3 is 16 amino acids long. The CDR3 loop is CASRSDSGFSYNEQFF. Here the CDR3 DNA reads TGTGCCAGCAGGTCCGATAGCGGATTCTCCTACAATGAGCAGTTCTTC. Filled out from reference TRBV28 and TRBJ2-1, the complete variable domain reads DVKVTQSSRYLVKRTGEKVFLECVQDMDHENMFWYRQDPGLGLRLIYFSYDVKMKEKGDIPEGYSVSREKKERFSLILESASTNQTSMYLCASRSDSGFSYNEQFFGPGTRLTVL.

This chain links TRBV10-3 with TRBJ2-1, with a possible D match to TRBD1 (6 bases). The CDR3 loop spans 12 amino acids. CDR1 and CDR2 (germline): ENHRY, SYGVKD. V shed 10 bases and J shed 4 bases, with 11 bases lying between them. The CDR3: CASQGLYNEQFF. CDR3 in DNA: TGTGCCAGCCAGGGGCTATACAATGAGCAGTTCTTC.

The chain links TRBV15 to TRBJ2-5, with D possibly being TRBD1 (6 bases). Trimming cost V 0 bases and J 2 bases, with 28 bases left between them. This CDR3 comprises 21 residues. The V gene's germline CDR1 is LNHNV and CDR2 YYDKDF (reference sequence). CDR3 DNA: TGTGCCACCAGCAGAGATCGTCTAGTAACAGGGAGCTCAGACCCTCAAGAGACCCAGTACTTC. This gives the protein CATSRDRLVTGSSDPQETQYF.

The genes are TRBV14 and TRBJ2-4, with D perhaps matching TRBD2 (5 bases). V was shortened by 3 bases and J by 1 base, with 7 bases between the two germline ends. The V gene's germline CDR1 is SGHDN and CDR2 FVKESK. The CDR3 length is 14 residues. CDR3 DNA: TGTGCCAGCAGCCATACTAGGGCCAAAAACATTCAGTACTTC. Its protein product is CASSHTRAKNIQYF.

A single count supports this clone. The chain joins TRBV2 to TRBJ1-1; D possibly corresponds to TRBD1 (6 bases). Trimming took 10 bases from V and 0 from J, leaving 18 bases between them. Germline CDR1 SNHLY, CDR2 FYNNEI. The CDR3 length is 15 residues. CDR3 sequence reads: CANPSDSVMNTEAFF. The CDR3 DNA is TGTGCCAACCCCTCGGACAGTGTTATGAACACTGAAGCTTTCTTT. Full variable domain (remainder filled in from reference TRBV2 and TRBJ1-1): EPEVTQTPSHQVTQMGQEVILRCVPISNHLYFYWYRQILGQKVEFLVSFYNNEISEKSEIFDDQFSVERPDGSNFTLKIRSTKLEDSAMYFCANPSDSVMNTEAFFGQGTRLTVV.

V gene TRBV7-2 combines with J gene TRBJ1-1, with D tentatively TRBD1 (6 bases). V lost 6 bases and J lost 1, with 18 bases in between. CDR1 and CDR2 from the germline V gene are SGHTA and FQGNSA. There are 16 residues in the CDR3. This chain's CDR3 is CASRIKPGHQNTEAFF. The CDR3 DNA reads TGTGCCAGCAGAATTAAGCCGGGACACCAGAACACTGAAGCTTTCTTT.

The chain has TRBV14 and TRBJ2-3; a possible D gene is TRBD1 (6 bases). This CDR3 has 17 residues. CDR1 and CDR2 from the germline V gene are SGHDN and FVKESK. V lost 1 base and J lost 0, with 14 bases in between. The CDR3, as DNA: TGTGCCAGCAGCCAAGCTGGGGACACTCATAGCACAGATACGCAGTATTTT. Its protein product is CASSQAGDTHSTDTQYF. Looking up the rest from reference TRBV14 and TRBJ2-3 gives the full variable domain: EAGVTQFPSHSVIEKGQTVTLRCDPISGHDNLYWYRRVMGKEIKFLLHFVKESKQDESGMPNNRFLAERTGGTYSTLKVQPAELEDSGVYFCASSQAGDTHSTDTQYFGPGTRLTVL.

The CDR3 is CSARQAYEQYF. In nucleotides, the CDR3 is TGCAGTGCTAGACAGGCCTACGAGCAGTACTTC. The rearrangement joins TRBV20-1 to TRBJ2-7; no firm D call. Germline V gives CDR1 DFQATT, CDR2 SNEGSKA (reference sequence). Between the trimmed V and J ends, which lost 2 bases and 2 bases, there was a span of 4 bases. The CDR3 spans 11 residues.

The chain has TRBV6-5 and TRBJ1-1; TRBD1 is a possible D gene (6 bases). V was cut by 4 bases and J by 0 bases, with 12 bases left in between. The CDR3 totals 15 residues. From germline, CDR1 is MNHEY and CDR2 SVGAGI. The CDR3 loop is CASSLADSMNTEAFF. In nucleotides, the CDR3 is TGTGCCAGCAGTTTGGCGGACAGCATGAACACTGAAGCTTTCTTT.

The J gene is TRBJ2-7, the V gene TRBV9, with D perhaps TRBD1 (5 bases). CDR1 is SGDLS and CDR2 is YYNGEE in the germline V gene. V was cut by 4 bases and J by 3 bases, with 14 bases left in between. The CDR3 loop spans 14 amino acids. The CDR3 reads CASSPRDSIYEQYF. The CDR3 nucleotides read TGTGCCAGCAGCCCTCGAGACAGTATCTACGAGCAGTACTTC.

The J gene is TRBJ1-5, the V gene TRBV28; 7 positions match TRBD1. This CDR3 is built from 14 residues. V lost 6 bases to trimming and J lost 3 bases; unmatched junction nucleotides: 5. From germline, CDR1 is MDHEN and CDR2 SYDVKM. This chain's CDR3 is CASSPTGNNQPQHF. The CDR3 DNA follows: TGTGCCAGCAGCCCGACAGGGAACAATCAGCCCCAGCATTTT.

This chain links TRBV4-2 with TRBJ2-4, with TRBD2 matching 8 bases. Germline CDR1 and CDR2: LGHNA and YNFKEQ. The CDR3 runs to 19 residues. The ends lost 1 base at V and 1 base at J; junction bases unmatched: 12. The CDR3 loop reads CASSQVGPREGLAKNIQYF. CDR3 bases: TGTGCCAGCAGCCAAGTAGGTCCACGGGAGGGATTGGCCAAAAACATTCAGTACTTC.

The V call is TRBV5-4, the J call TRBJ1-3, with TRBD1 matching over 10 bases. Germline V lookup: CDR1 SGHNT, CDR2 YYREEE (reference sequence). This CDR3 is 17 amino acids long. The ends lost 2 bases at V and 4 bases at J; junction bases unmatched: 9. The DNA for the CDR3 is TGTGCCAGCAGCTTTCACGACGGGACAGGGGAAGGAAACACCATATATTTT. Residues: CASSFHDGTGEGNTIYF.